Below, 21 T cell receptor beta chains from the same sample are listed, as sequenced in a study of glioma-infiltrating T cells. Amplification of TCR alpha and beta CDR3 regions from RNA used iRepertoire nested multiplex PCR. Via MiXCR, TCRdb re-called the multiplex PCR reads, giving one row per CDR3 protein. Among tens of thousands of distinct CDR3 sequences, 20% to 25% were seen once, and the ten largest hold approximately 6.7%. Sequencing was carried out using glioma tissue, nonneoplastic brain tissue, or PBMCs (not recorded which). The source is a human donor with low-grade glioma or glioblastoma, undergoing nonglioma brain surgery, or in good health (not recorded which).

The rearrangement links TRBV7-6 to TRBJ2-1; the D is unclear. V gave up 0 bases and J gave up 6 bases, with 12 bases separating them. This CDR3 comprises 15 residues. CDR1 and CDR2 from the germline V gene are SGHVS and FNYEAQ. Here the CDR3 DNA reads TGTGCCAGCAGCTTAGCCCTTGATACCCCCAATGAGCAGTTCTTC. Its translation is CASSLALDTPNEQFF.

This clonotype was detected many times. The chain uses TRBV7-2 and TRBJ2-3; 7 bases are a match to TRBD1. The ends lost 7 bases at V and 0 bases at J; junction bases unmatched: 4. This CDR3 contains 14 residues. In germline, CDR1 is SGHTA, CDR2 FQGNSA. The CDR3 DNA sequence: TGTGCCAGCATCGACAGGGCGAGCACAGATACGCAGTATTTT. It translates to CASIDRASTDTQYF.

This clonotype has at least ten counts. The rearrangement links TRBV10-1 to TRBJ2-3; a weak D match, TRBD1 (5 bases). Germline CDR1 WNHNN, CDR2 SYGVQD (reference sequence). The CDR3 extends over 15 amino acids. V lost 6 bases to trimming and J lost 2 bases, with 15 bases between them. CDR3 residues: CASSPTGSPTDTQYF. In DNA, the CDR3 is TGCGCCAGCAGCCCAACAGGATCCCCCACAGATACGCAGTATTTT.

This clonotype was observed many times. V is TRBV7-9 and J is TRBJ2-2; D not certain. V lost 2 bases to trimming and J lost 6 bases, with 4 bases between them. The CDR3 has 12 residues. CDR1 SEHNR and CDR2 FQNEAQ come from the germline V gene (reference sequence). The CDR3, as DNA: TGTGCCAGCAGCTTAAATGCCGGGGAGCTGTTTTTT. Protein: CASSLNAGELFF.

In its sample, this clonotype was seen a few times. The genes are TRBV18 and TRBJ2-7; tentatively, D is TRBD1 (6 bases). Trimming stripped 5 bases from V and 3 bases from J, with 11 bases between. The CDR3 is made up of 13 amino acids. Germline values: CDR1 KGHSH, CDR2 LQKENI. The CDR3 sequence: CASSSNRVYEQYF. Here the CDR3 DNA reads TGTGCCAGCTCATCTAACAGGGTCTACGAGCAGTACTTC.

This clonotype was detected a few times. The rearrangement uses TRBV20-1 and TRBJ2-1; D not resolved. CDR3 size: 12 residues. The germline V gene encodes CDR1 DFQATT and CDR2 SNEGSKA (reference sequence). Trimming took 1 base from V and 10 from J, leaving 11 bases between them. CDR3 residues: CSARGSVVEQFF. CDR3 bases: TGCAGTGCTAGAGGCTCTGTAGTCGAGCAGTTCTTC.

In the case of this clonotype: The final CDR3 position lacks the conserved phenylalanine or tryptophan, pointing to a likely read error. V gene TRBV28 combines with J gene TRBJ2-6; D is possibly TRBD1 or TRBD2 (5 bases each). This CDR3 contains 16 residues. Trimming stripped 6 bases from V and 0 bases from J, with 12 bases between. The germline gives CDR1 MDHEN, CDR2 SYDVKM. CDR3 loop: CASRDPGTSGANVLTL. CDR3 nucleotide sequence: TGTGCCAGCAGGGACCCGGGGACCTCTGGGGCCAACGTCCTGACTTTA.

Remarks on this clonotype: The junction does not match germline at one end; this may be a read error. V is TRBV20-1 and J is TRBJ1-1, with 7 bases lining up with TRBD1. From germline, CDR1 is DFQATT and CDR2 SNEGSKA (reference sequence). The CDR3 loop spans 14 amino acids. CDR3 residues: CGARDHRGNTEAFF. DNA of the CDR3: TGCGGTGCTAGAGATCACAGGGGGAACACTGAAGCTTTCTTT.

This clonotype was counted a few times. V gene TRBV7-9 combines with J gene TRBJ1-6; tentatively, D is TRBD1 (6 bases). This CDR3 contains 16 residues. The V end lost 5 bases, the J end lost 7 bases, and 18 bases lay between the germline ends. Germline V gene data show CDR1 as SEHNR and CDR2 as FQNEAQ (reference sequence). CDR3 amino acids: CASSDTGRRSNSPLHF. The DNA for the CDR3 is TGTGCCAGCAGCGACACAGGGAGAAGGTCAAATTCACCCCTCCACTTT.

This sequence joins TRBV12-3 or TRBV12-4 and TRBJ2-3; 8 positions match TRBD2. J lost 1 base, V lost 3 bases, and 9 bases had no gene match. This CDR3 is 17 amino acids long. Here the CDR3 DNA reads TGTGCCAGCAGTTTGGGCACGGGAGGGGTTGGCACAGATACGCAGTATTTT. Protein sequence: CASSLGTGGVGTDTQYF.

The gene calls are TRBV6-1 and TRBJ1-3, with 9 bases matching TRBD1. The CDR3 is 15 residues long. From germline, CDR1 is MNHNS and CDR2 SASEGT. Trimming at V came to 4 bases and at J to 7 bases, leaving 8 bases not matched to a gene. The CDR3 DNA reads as TGTGCCAGCAGTGTAGCCGGGACAGGGAGTAACACCATATATTTT. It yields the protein CASSVAGTGSNTIYF.

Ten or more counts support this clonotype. This chain's CDR3 is CATSREGRGIYEQYF. The CDR3 nucleotides are TGTGCCACCAGCAGAGAGGGCAGGGGAATATACGAGCAGTACTTC. J is TRBJ2-7 and V is TRBV15; TRBD1 might be the D (6 bases). The CDR3 loop spans 15 amino acids. The germline V and J ends were trimmed by 0 bases and 4 bases, with 13 bases remaining between them. CDR1 is LNHNV and CDR2 is YYDKDF in the germline V gene (reference sequence).

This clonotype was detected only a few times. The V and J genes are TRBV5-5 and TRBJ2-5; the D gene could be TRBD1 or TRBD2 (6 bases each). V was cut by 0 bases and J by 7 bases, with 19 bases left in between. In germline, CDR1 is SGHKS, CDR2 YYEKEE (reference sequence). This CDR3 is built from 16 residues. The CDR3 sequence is CASSLGWGALRGTQYF. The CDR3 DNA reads TGTGCCAGCAGCTTGGGGTGGGGGGCGCTGAGAGGGACCCAGTACTTC.

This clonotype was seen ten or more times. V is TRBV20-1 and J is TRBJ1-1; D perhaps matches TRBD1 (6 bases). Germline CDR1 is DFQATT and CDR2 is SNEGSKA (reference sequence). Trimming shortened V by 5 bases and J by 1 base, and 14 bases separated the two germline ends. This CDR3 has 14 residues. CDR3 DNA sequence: TGCAGTGCTGGGGCGGGGGCCTGGAACACTGAAGCTTTCTTT. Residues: CSAGAGAWNTEAFF.

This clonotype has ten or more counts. CDR3 residues: CASSRRGPNTEAFF. Written as DNA, the CDR3 is TGTGCCAGCAGCCGCAGGGGCCCGAACACTGAAGCTTTCTTT. The chain couples TRBV12-3 or TRBV12-4 to TRBJ1-1, with D perhaps matching TRBD1 (6 bases). The CDR3 is 14 residues long. V was clipped by 6 bases and J by 1 base, with 12 bases between them.

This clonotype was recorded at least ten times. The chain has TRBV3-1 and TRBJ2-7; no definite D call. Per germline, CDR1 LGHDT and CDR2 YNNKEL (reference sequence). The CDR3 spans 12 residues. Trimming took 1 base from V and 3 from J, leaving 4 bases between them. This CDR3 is CASSQGIYEQYF. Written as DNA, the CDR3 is TGTGCCAGCAGCCAAGGAATCTACGAGCAGTACTTC.

The CDR3 DNA is TGTGCCAGCTCCGAGGTGTTCGGAGGGGAGCAGTTCTTC. Its protein product is CASSEVFGGEQFF. The chain carries TRBV18 and TRBJ2-1; a weak D match, TRBD2 (6 bases). The CDR3 sequence is 13 residues long. V was clipped by 6 bases and J by 10 bases, with 16 bases between them. The germline CDR1 and CDR2 sequences are KGHSH and LQKENI.

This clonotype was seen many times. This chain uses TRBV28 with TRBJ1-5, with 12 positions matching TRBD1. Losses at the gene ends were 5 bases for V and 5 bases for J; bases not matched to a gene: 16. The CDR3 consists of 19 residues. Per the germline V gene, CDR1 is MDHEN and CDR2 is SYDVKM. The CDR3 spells CASSGGQGARRVPHQPQHF. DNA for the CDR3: TGTGCCAGCAGTGGGGGACAGGGGGCGCGACGGGTCCCCCATCAGCCCCAGCATTTT.

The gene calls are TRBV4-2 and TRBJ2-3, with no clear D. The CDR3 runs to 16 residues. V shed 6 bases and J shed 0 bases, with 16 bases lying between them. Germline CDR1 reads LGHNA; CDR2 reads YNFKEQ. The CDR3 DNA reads TGTGCCAGCAGGCCCGTATCGGTGCGGAGCACAGATACGCAGTATTTT. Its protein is CASRPVSVRSTDTQYF.

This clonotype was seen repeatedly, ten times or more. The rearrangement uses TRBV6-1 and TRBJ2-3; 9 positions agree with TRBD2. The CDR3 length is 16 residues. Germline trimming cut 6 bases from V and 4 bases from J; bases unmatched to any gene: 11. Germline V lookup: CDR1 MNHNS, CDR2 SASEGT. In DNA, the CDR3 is TGTGCCAGCAGACCCAGAGGAGCGGGGGGTTCAGATACGCAGTATTTT. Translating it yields CASRPRGAGGSDTQYF.

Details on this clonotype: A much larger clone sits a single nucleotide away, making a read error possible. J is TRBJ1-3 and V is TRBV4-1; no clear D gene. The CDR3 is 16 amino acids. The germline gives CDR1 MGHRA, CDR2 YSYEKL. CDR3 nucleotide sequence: TGCGCCAGCAGCCAAGGTTTAGTCGACTCTGGAAAAACCATATATTTT. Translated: CASSQGLVDSGKTIYF.